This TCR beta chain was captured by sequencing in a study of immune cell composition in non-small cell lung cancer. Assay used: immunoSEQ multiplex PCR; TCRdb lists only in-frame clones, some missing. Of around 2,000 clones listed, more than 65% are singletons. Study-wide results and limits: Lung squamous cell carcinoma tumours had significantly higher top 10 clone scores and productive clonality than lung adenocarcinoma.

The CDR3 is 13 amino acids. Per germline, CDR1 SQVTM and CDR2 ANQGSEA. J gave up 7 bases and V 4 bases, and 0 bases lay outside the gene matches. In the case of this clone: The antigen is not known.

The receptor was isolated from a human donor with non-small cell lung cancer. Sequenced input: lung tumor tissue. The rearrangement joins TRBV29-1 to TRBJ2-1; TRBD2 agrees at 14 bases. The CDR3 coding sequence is TGCAGCGTTGGACTAGCGGGAGGGAATGAGCAGTTCTTC. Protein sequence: CSVGLAGGNEQFF.